This T cell receptor beta chain originates from a study of blood T cell repertoires in COVID-19 (TCRdb year 2020). About the full investigation: Collaborator samples came from the United States, Italy and Spain and covered acute and convalescent phases of COVID-19. Sample metadata almost always included a de-identified subject ID, COVID-19 status, age in years and sex. Deeply sampled blood TCRbeta repertoires from subjects exposed to, actively infected with, or recovered from COVID-19 were included in the dataset. Where available, HLA class I and class II types were obtained from metadata supplied by the sample provider rather than from assay-based typing. The material from the prospective study consisted of cDNA or gDNA derived from T cells, B-cell-depleted T cells, or PBMCs. The repertoires were made available in a free public database intended to serve as a resource for research on the immune response to SARS-CoV-2. Samples were obtained from the ongoing ImmuneRACE study (first 160 participants) and from 1,254 subjects provided by 6 global collaborators.

TCRbeta CDR3 regions were amplified from genomic DNA using the immunoSEQ Assay, a bias-controlled multiplex PCR. From the authors' description of their analysis: Nucleated cell counts per sample were estimated from amplification of reference gene primers within the assay. Sequence reads were collapsed and filtered to measure the absolute abundance of every unique TCRbeta CDR3 rearrangement. Productive Simpson clonality was computed per sample as the square root of Simpson's diversity index over productive rearrangements. TCRdb limited this immuneACCESS table to in-frame rearrangements with V and J called. A share of clones is missing; checked studies link under half to unresolved V genes, and the rest is unexplained. V and J calls and clone size are those listed in that table; D and trimming were worked out from the DNA. This sample holds about 240,000 clones; roughly 86% were observed only once. The ten biggest clones cover about 7.1% of the sample.

Broader findings and caveats from the paper: How much clinical and demographic metadata was included differed by source and by participant, and the metadata was provided uncurated.

The collaborating institutions used their own protocols to collect whole blood in K2EDTA tubes. Collaborator samples were shipped for TCRbeta analysis as frozen whole blood, isolated PBMCs, or DNA extracted from either sample type. On this clone: Its antigen remains unidentified. The sample holds no much larger clone one base away, and base qualities are not on file.

The clonotype was recovered from a woman aged 70-85 years with active or convalescent COVID-19. Sequencing was carried out using peripheral blood.

The CDR3 region reads CASSLYGQGARGYTF. Here is the DNA: TGTGCCAGCAGCTTATACGGACAGGGGGCGCGAGGCTACACCTTC. The V and J genes are TRBV7-2 and TRBJ1-2, with 11 bases aligning to TRBD1. The germline V gene gives CDR1 as SGHTA and CDR2 as FQGNSA. The CDR3 numbers 15 residues from cysteine through phenylalanine. Only the CDR3 part of the read is kept: 45 bases, read in frame from the first base. Trimming takes 2 bases off V and 8 bases off J; junction bases not matched to a gene: 7. Extended through the reference TRBV7-2 and TRBJ1-2 proteins, this CDR3 yields the full variable domain: GAGVSQSPSNKVTEKGKDVELRCDPISGHTALYWYRQSLGQGLEFLIYFQGNSAPDKSGLPSDRFSAERTGGSVSTLTIQRTQQEDSAVYLCASSLYGQGARGYTFGSGTRLTVV.